Listed here is a single T cell receptor (beta chain). Antigen unknown. TCRdb keeps only in-frame clones here, not all; method: immunoSEQ multiplex PCR. The data show some 1,600,000 clones, nearly 99% seen once. The data derive from a study of shared clonotypes between healthy human individuals. Germline lookup yields CDR1 SGHAT and CDR2 FQNNGV. Trimming cost V 5 bases and J 7 bases; bases outside gene matches: 9. This CDR3 region has 16 residues. Study outcomes and limitations: Estimated clonotype richness was generally higher in naive than memory subsets. Several donors shared around 5.2% of their naive CD4 clonotypes.

The sample comprised naive CD4+ T cells sorted from blood. Indicated subset: CD45RA+ positively selected. The TCR comes from a young man in good health. The chain recombines TRBV11-2 with TRBJ2-2; 11 bases match TRBD2. CDR3 sequence: CASSHASGRMGGELFF. Written as DNA, the CDR3 is TGTGCCAGCAGCCACGCTAGCGGGAGGATGGGCGGGGAGCTGTTTTTT.